This TCR beta chain was captured by sequencing in a study of regulatory T cells. On this clone itself: The antigen is unknown.

Overall study findings and caveats: Regulatory T cells showed the strongest V-J pair restriction and V/J gene skewing among patient repertoires. In CD3G-deficient patients, conventional CD4+ T cells were enriched for hydrophobic CDR3 residues at positions 6 and 7.

Autoimmunity was present in every CD3G-deficient patient, worse in two. Patients aged 2 to 39 years had fewer naive T cells. CD4+ T cells were divided by sorting: CD25-high CD127-low Tregs, CD25-low CD127-high conventional cells. The PCR used 52 TRBV and 13 TRBJ primers. TCRdb's table, derived via immunoSEQ multiplex PCR, lists solely in-frame clones and lacks some. The sample includes tens of thousands of clones, 70% to 90% seen only once; the top ten take 1.3%. Germline V CDR1 and CDR2: MNHNY, SVGAGI (reference sequence). V was shortened by 0 bases and J by 4 bases, with 7 bases between the two germline ends. The CDR3 has 13 amino acids.

The sample consisted of conventional CD4+ T cells sorted from blood. The genes are TRBV6-6 and TRBJ2-7; the D is unclear. The sequence was obtained from a child under 18 with CD3G deficiency. The CDR3 DNA follows: TGTGCCAGCAGTTACTCTAAGGATTACGAGCAGTACTTC. This codes for CASSYSKDYEQYF.